The rows below give T cell receptor beta chains drawn from one sample of a study of cytomegalovirus exposure and HLA in healthy donors. The protocol was immunoSEQ multiplex PCR, while the TCRdb copy is restricted to in-frame clones and leaves out a portion. Of 130,000 to 150,000 clones in the sample, about 70% were seen once. The sequencing sample was made of PBMCs. These receptors all come from a man aged 60 to 75 in good health and CMV-seronegative. Each CDR3 is given with its conserved first and last residue. A D gene is named only where the DNA matches it firmly. Clone size, where shown, is once, few, many, or a class for clones that have expanded.

j_gene | d_gene | v_gene | len | abundance | CDR3aa | CDR3nt
TRBJ1-5 | - | TRBV10-2 | 13 | - | CASSGEGNQPQHF | TGCGCCAGCAGTGGGGAGGGCAATCAGCCCCAGCATTTT
TRBJ1-2 | TRBD1 | TRBV7-9 | 13 | - | CASSLGQTYGYTF | TGTGCCAGCAGCTTGGGACAGACCTATGGCTACACCTTC
TRBJ1-1 | - | TRBV7-8 | 13 | - | CASSLGQNTEAFF | TGTGCCAGCAGCTTAGGGCAGAACACTGAAGCTTTCTTT
TRBJ1-1 | - | TRBV27 | 19 | - | CASSLSRGSGALSTTEAFF | TGTGCCAGCAGTTTATCTAGAGGGTCAGGGGCTCTGTCGACCACTGAAGCCTTCTTT
TRBJ1-1 | - | TRBV29-1 | 13 | few | CSVERARGTEAFF | TGCAGCGTTGAGCGGGCGCGGGGGACTGAAGCTTTCTTT
TRBJ1-5 | TRBD1 | TRBV6-1 | 14 | - | CASRTGVSNQPQHF | TGTGCCAGCAGGACAGGGGTTAGCAATCAGCCCCAGCATTTT
TRBJ2-2 | TRBD2 | TRBV5-1 | 19 | once | CASSLGLAGGRLNTGELFF | TGCGCCAGCAGCTTGGGACTAGCGGGAGGGAGACTGAACACCGGGGAGCTGTTTTTT
TRBJ2-5 | TRBD2 | TRBV7-8 | 17 | - | CASSLRGLAGEGETQYF | TGTGCCAGCAGCTTACGCGGACTAGCGGGAGAAGGAGAGACCCAGTACTTC
TRBJ2-5 | - | TRBV10-2 | 14 | - | CASSESGAKETQYF | TGCGCCAGCAGTGAGTCCGGAGCCAAGGAGACCCAGTACTTC
TRBJ2-2 | TRBD1 | TRBV9 | 15 | - | CASSPDREDTGELFF | TGTGCCAGCAGCCCGGACAGGGAGGACACCGGGGAGCTGTTTTTT
TRBJ1-1 | TRBD1 | TRBV19 | 18 | few | CASKIWTGESNQRAEAFF | TGTGCCAGTAAAATCTGGACAGGGGAATCCAATCAGAGGGCTGAAGCTTTCTTT
TRBJ2-3 | - | TRBV30 | 17 | - | CAWSESGSVFSTDTQYF | TGTGCCTGGAGTGAAAGTGGTAGCGTCTTTAGCACAGATACGCAGTATTTT
TRBJ1-2 | - | TRBV30 | 14 | - | CAWSGGGSNYGYTF | TGTGCCTGGAGTGGGGGGGGCTCTAACTATGGCTACACCTTC
TRBJ1-3 | TRBD1 | TRBV27 | 16 | - | CASRVTGGTIGNTIYF | TGTGCCAGCAGGGTGACAGGGGGTACAATTGGAAACACCATATATTTT
TRBJ2-3 | - | TRBV7-3 | 14 | few | CASSSRLVSDTQYF | TGTGCCAGCAGCTCACGACTAGTTTCAGATACGCAGTATTTT
TRBJ1-1 | - | TRBV19 | 14 | - | CASSIQGLNTEAFF | TGTGCCAGTAGTATACAGGGCCTTAACACTGAAGCTTTCTTT
TRBJ2-7 | TRBD2 | TRBV6-1 | 13 | - | CASSLGGSYEQYF | TGTGCCAGCAGTTTGGGGGGGTCCTACGAGCAGTACTTC
TRBJ2-3 | - | TRBV18 | 15 | - | CASSPSAQSTDTQYF | TGTGCCAGCTCACCTAGCGCCCAGTCCACAGATACGCAGTATTTT
TRBJ1-4 | TRBD1 | TRBV28 | 16 | few | CASSLYEGAGGEKLFF | TGTGCCAGCAGTTTATATGAGGGGGCAGGGGGTGAAAAACTGTTTTTT
TRBJ1-6 | - | TRBV6-5 | 15 | - | CASSSKPGPNSPLHF | TGTGCCAGCAGTTCGAAGCCGGGTCCGAATTCACCCCTCCACTTT
TRBJ2-1 | TRBD2 | TRBV12-5 | 16 | - | CASGRQYPGGGNEQFF | TGTGCTAGTGGTCGACAATACCCGGGGGGGGGCAATGAGCAGTTCTTC
TRBJ2-1 | TRBD2 | TRBV18 | 15 | - | CASSPLAGGPNEQFF | TGTGCCAGCTCACCGCTAGCGGGAGGGCCTAATGAGCAGTTCTTC
TRBJ2-7 | TRBD2 | TRBV7-2 | 15 | - | CASSSRLAMGYEQYF | TGTGCCAGCAGCTCACGACTAGCAATGGGCTACGAGCAGTACTTC
TRBJ2-2 | TRBD2 | TRBV19 | 13 | - | CASSFRGDGELFF | TGTGCCAGTAGTTTCCGGGGGGACGGGGAGCTGTTTTTT
TRBJ1-2 | TRBD1 | TRBV11-1 | 14 | - | CASRPGQGYDGYTF | TGTGCCAGCAGACCGGGACAGGGTTACGATGGCTACACCTTC
TRBJ2-2 | TRBD2 | TRBV4-1 | 18 | - | CASSPSNRGGRGPGELFF | TGCGCCAGCAGCCCGTCCAACCGGGGCGGGAGGGGTCCCGGGGAGCTGTTTTTT
TRBJ2-1 | - | TRBV7-2 | 14 | few | CASSLLGEYNEQFF | TGTGCCAGCAGCTTACTAGGGGAATACAATGAGCAGTTCTTC
TRBJ2-3 | - | TRBV5-1 | 14 | - | CASSLTVYTDTQYF | TGCGCCAGCAGCTTGACAGTATACACAGATACGCAGTATTTT
TRBJ1-4 | - | TRBV4-1 | 15 | - | CASSQEQQWEVKLFF | TGCGCCAGCAGCCAAGAACAACAGTGGGAGGTAAAACTGTTTTTT
TRBJ1-5 | TRBD1 | TRBV19 | 14 | - | CASSIVRGRQPQHF | TGTGCCAGTAGTATAGTCAGGGGGCGTCAGCCCCAGCATTTT
TRBJ2-7 | TRBD1 | TRBV29-1 | 14 | - | CSVGRDRGSYEQYF | TGCAGCGTGGGGCGGGACAGGGGTTCCTACGAGCAGTACTTC
TRBJ1-5 | - | TRBV6-5 | 14 | - | CASSYVEAAQPQHF | TGTGCCAGCAGTTACGTAGAGGCGGCTCAGCCCCAGCATTTT
TRBJ1-1 | TRBD1 | TRBV25-1 | 14 | few | CASSRRTGNTEAFF | TGTGCCAGCAGTCGAAGGACAGGGAACACTGAAGCTTTCTTT
TRBJ1-4 | - | TRBV5-1 | 16 | - | CASSQSPDSENEKLFF | TGCGCCAGCAGCCAATCACCGGACAGCGAAAATGAAAAACTGTTTTTT
TRBJ2-5 | - | TRBV10-2 | 13 | - | CASSAQLEETQYF | TGCGCCAGCAGTGCCCAGCTAGAAGAGACCCAGTACTTC
TRBJ2-3 | TRBD1 | TRBV7-6 | 13 | - | CASSSGTVDTQYF | TGTGCCAGCAGCTCCGGGACAGTCGATACGCAGTATTTT
TRBJ2-2 | TRBD1 | TRBV7-3 | 17 | few | CASSFFAGTGVTGELFF | TGTGCCAGCAGCTTCTTTGCCGGGACAGGGGTAACCGGGGAGCTGTTTTTT
TRBJ2-7 | - | TRBV5-7 | 16 | few | CASSLDTGVATYEQYF | TGTGCCAGCAGCTTGGATACGGGTGTTGCAACCTACGAGCAGTACTTC
TRBJ1-5 | TRBD1 | TRBV27 | 15 | few | CASSPLDRGFQPQHF | TGTGCCAGCAGTCCGCTGGACAGGGGATTCCAGCCCCAGCATTTT
TRBJ1-2 | TRBD1 | TRBV6-4 | 14 | - | CASKKGQGLGGYTF | TGTGCCAGCAAGAAAGGACAGGGGTTGGGTGGCTACACCTTC
TRBJ2-1 | TRBD2 | TRBV28 | 17 | few | CASRSPGLAVRDNEQFF | TGTGCCAGCAGGTCTCCGGGACTAGCGGTGAGGGACAATGAGCAGTTCTTC
TRBJ1-6 | TRBD1 | TRBV30 | 14 | - | CAWTAGGYNSPLHF | TGTGCCTGGACGGCAGGGGGGTATAATTCACCCCTCCACTTT